This entry is about one TCR beta chain. The antigen is not known. The data belong to a study of chemoradiotherapy in HPV16-positive cancers. Overall study: Candidate HPV-specific T-cell clones and common TCR motifs came from functional assays in two HPV16-positive patients.

The data were produced by immunoSEQ multiplex PCR, yet TCRdb's version contains in-frame clones alone and is incomplete. The repertoire holds 7,000 or so clones, with 89% as singletons. General observations from the study: For HPV16-positive patients, expanding HPV-responsive T cells associated with longer recurrence-free survival. During treatment, candidate HPV-specific clones and E7-related motifs expanded in tumor.

Germline loops: CDR1 MNHEY, CDR2 SMNVEV (reference sequence). The CDR3 loop spans 13 amino acids. V lost 7 bases and J lost 1; bases outside the gene matches: 3. This clonotype was obtained from a human donor with HPV-associated anogenital cancer. Sample: tumor tissue, taken from a patient who underwent chemoradiotherapy. The chain employs TRBV27 and TRBJ2-7, with 8 bases identical to TRBD1. CDR3 residues: CASTRTGSYEQYF. As DNA, the CDR3 is TGTGCCAGCACTAGGACAGGGTCCTACGAGCAGTACTTC.